Presented here are 27 T cell receptor beta chains from one specimen sequenced in a study of Tregs in tolerant kidney transplant recipients. Measured with immunoSEQ multiplex PCR; TCRdb has only the in-frame clones, and not every one. The sample lists some 100,000 clones; 92% were seen once. The sample was CD4+ T cells from blood. Receptor source: a human donor in good health.

This clone was seen only once. The V call is TRBV4-1, the J call TRBJ2-7; D is undetermined. The CDR3 totals 15 residues. The germline V gene encodes CDR1 MGHRA and CDR2 YSYEKL. V lost 1 base to trimming and J lost 2 bases, with 12 bases between them. In nucleotides, the CDR3 is TGCGCCAGCAGCCAAGCAGACTCTGGGACCTACGAGCAGTACTTC. Translated, it gives CASSQADSGTYEQYF.

The V call is TRBV5-1, the J call TRBJ1-1; D is perhaps TRBD1 (5 bases). The CDR3 runs 15 residues. Per the germline V gene, CDR1 is SGHRS and CDR2 is YFSETQ. Trimming pared 0 bases from V and 0 bases from J, leaving 9 bases between. CDR3 region: CASSLAPGMNTEAFF. The CDR3 DNA reads TGCGCCAGCAGCTTGGCCCCAGGGATGAACACTGAAGCTTTCTTT.

CDR3 DNA: TGTGCCAGCAGTTACTCGCCCAGGGAGAACACAGATACGCAGTATTTT. This codes for CASSYSPRENTDTQYF. V is TRBV6-5 and J is TRBJ2-3; possibly TRBD1 or TRBD2 for D (5 bases each). The CDR3 is 16 amino acids. The V gene lost 0 bases and the J gene lost 2 bases, with 12 bases spanning the gap. CDR1 and CDR2 (germline): MNHEY, SVGAGI.

The genes are TRBV19 and TRBJ2-2; no definite D call. V lost 2 bases and J lost 3, with 1 base in between. The V gene's germline CDR1 is LNHDA and CDR2 SQIVND (reference sequence). This CDR3 is 12 amino acids long. The CDR3 DNA reads TGTGCCAGTAGTATATACACCGGGGAGCTGTTTTTT. Its protein is CASSIYTGELFF.

The chain employs TRBV9 and TRBJ2-3, with D maybe TRBD2 (5 bases). V shed 4 bases and J shed 5 bases, with 11 bases lying between them. Germline values: CDR1 SGDLS, CDR2 YYNGEE. The CDR3 sequence is 13 residues long. CDR3 sequence reads: CASSTPGVDTQYF. The CDR3 DNA reads as TGTGCCAGCAGCACCCCCGGGGTAGATACGCAGTATTTT.

The chain is built from TRBV5-1 and TRBJ2-3; 16 bases align to TRBD2. The ends lost 0 bases at V and 4 bases at J; junction bases unmatched: 17. The CDR3 length is 22 residues. CDR1 and CDR2 (germline): SGHRS, YFSETQ. The CDR3 bases are TGCGCCAGCAGCTTGGCCGATTGGTCAGCCGGGACTAGCGGGAGGGCCGCAGATACGCAGTATTTT. Encoded protein: CASSLADWSAGTSGRAADTQYF.

The chain links TRBV4-1 to TRBJ1-2; perhaps TRBD1 as D (6 bases). Per the germline V gene, CDR1 is MGHRA and CDR2 is YSYEKL. This CDR3 has 14 amino acids. Trimming shortened V by 2 bases and J by 8 bases, and 15 bases separated the two germline ends. CDR3 nucleotides: TGCGCCAGCAGCCAAACAGACCAAGGGGGAGGCTACACCTTC. This encodes CASSQTDQGGGYTF.

This chain connects TRBV5-1 to TRBJ2-7, with TRBD1 identical over 12 bases. Looked up from germline, CDR1 is SGHRS and CDR2 is YFSETQ. V lost 2 bases and J lost 4; bases outside the gene matches: 13. This CDR3 region has 18 residues. The CDR3, as DNA: TGCGCCAGCAGCTTTGGGACAGGGGGCGCCGGTGAGGGTTACGAGCAGTACTTC. This gives the protein CASSFGTGGAGEGYEQYF. The full variable domain, in which reference TRBV5-1 and TRBJ2-7 provide the parts outside the CDR3, is KAGVTQTPRYLIKTRGQQVTLSCSPISGHRSVSWYQQTPGQGLQFLFEYFSETQRNKGNFPGRFSGRQFSNSRSEMNVSTLELGDSALYLCASSFGTGGAGEGYEQYFGPGTRLTVT.

The chain employs TRBV30 and TRBJ1-2; no definite D call. The V and J ends lost 0 bases and 8 bases respectively, with 7 bases between them. Germline V gene data show CDR1 as GTSNPN and CDR2 as SVGIG (reference sequence). The CDR3 length is 11 residues. The CDR3 region is CAWSVRMGYTF. The CDR3 coding sequence is TGTGCCTGGAGTGTACGGATGGGCTACACCTTC.

The chain combines TRBV1 with TRBJ1-1. TRBV1 is tagged as a pseudogene. The CDR3 has 19 residues. In DNA form, the CDR3 reads TGCACCAGCAGCCACGTCATGGGAATTAAGGGGGGGGAGAACACTGAAGCTTTCTTT. Translation: CTSSHVMGIKGGENTEAFF.

The CDR3 nucleotides are TGCAGCGTTGGGGGCGGTACCGGAGAGACCCAGTACTTC. Translation gives CSVGGGTGETQYF. The V gene is TRBV29-1, the J gene TRBJ2-5; D is possibly TRBD1 (5 bases). The CDR3 runs 13 residues. V lost 4 bases to trimming and J lost 4 bases, with 13 bases between them. CDR1 and CDR2 (germline): SQVTM, ANQGSEA.

In DNA, the CDR3 is TGTGCCAGCAGCTTATGGGCAGGGCCTTCCTACAATGAGCAGTTCTTC. Translation: CASSLWAGPSYNEQFF. This chain links TRBV13 with TRBJ2-1, with a weak D call TRBD1 (5 bases). Germline values: CDR1 PRHDT, CDR2 FYEKMQ (reference sequence). Trimming cost V 2 bases and J 1 base, with 12 bases left between them. There are 16 residues in the CDR3.

This sequence joins TRBV5-4 and TRBJ2-5; D is ambiguous. CDR1 and CDR2 (germline): SGHNT, YYREEE (reference sequence). This CDR3 region has 12 residues. V was shortened by 6 bases and J by 2 bases, with 8 bases between the two germline ends. This chain's CDR3 is CASNLGQETQYF. DNA of the CDR3: TGTGCCAGCAACCTCGGGCAAGAGACCCAGTACTTC. The entire variable domain, with the rest obtained from reference TRBV5-4 and TRBJ2-5, is as follows: ETGVTQSPTHLIKTRGQQVTLRCSSQSGHNTVSWYQQALGQGPQFIFQYYREEENGRGNFPPRFSGLQFPNYSSELNVNALELDDSALYLCASNLGQETQYFGPGTRLLVL.

The chain is built from TRBV2 and TRBJ2-5; tentatively, D is TRBD1 (6 bases). CDR1 is SNHLY and CDR2 is FYNNEI in the germline V gene. The CDR3 is 14 residues long. V shed 6 bases and J shed 2 bases, with 13 bases lying between them. CDR3 coding DNA: TGTGCCAGCAGGGCAAGGACAGTGCAAGAGACCCAGTACTTC. Its protein is CASRARTVQETQYF.

This chain uses TRBV10-3 with TRBJ2-7; tentatively, D is TRBD1 (7 bases). V lost 11 bases and J 2 bases, leaving 16 bases between the germline ends. The CDR3 sequence is 13 residues long. CDR1 and CDR2 from the germline V gene are ENHRY and SYGVKD. CDR3 protein: CASGGQSAYEQYF. CDR3 in DNA: TGTGCCTCCGGGGGACAGTCGGCCTACGAGCAGTACTTC.

This chain connects TRBV5-1 to TRBJ2-5, with a weak D call TRBD2 (7 bases). This CDR3 comprises 15 residues. Germline V gene sequence: CDR1 SGHRS, CDR2 YFSETQ. With 0 bases removed from V and 5 bases from J, the gap between germline ends came to 14 bases. The DNA of the CDR3 is TGCGCCAGCAGCTTGGGCCGGGGGGCCGGGGAGACCCAGTACTTC. This sequence encodes CASSLGRGAGETQYF.

This clone turned up a few times. J is TRBJ1-6 and V is TRBV6-4, with 10 bases aligning to TRBD1. The length of the CDR3 is 16 residues. V trimming: 6 bases; J trimming: 1 base; junction bases outside the gene matches: 3. Germline assignment: CDR1 MRHNA and CDR2 SNTAGT. The CDR3 spells CASSRDRGSYNSPLHF. DNA of the CDR3: TGTGCCAGCAGCCGGGACAGGGGTTCCTATAATTCACCCCTCCACTTT.

The J gene is TRBJ2-5, the V gene TRBV9; a weak D match, TRBD2 (6 bases). Germline V lookup: CDR1 SGDLS, CDR2 YYNGEE. The CDR3 sequence is 14 residues long. Trimming took off 8 bases at V and 4 bases at J, with 18 bases between the two ends. This CDR3 reads CASSGFPTRETQYF. The CDR3 nucleotides are TGTGCCAGTTCGGGGTTCCCGACTAGAGAGACCCAGTACTTC.

V is TRBV4-1 and J is TRBJ2-2, with 11 nucleotides matching TRBD2. Germline V lookup: CDR1 MGHRA, CDR2 YSYEKL. V gave up 1 base and J gave up 2 bases; unmatched junction bases: 6. The CDR3 runs 18 residues. The CDR3 DNA follows: TGCGCCAGCAGCCAAGGGCGCCTAGCGGGGGGTAACACCGGGGAGCTGTTTTTT. Translated: CASSQGRLAGGNTGELFF.

The rearrangement links TRBV7-2 to TRBJ1-2; D might be TRBD1 (5 bases). CDR3 length: 12 amino acids. Per the germline V gene, CDR1 is SGHTA and CDR2 is FQGNSA. Trimming cost V 5 bases and J 6 bases, with 10 bases left between them. The CDR3: CASSPRRDGYTF. CDR3 bases: TGTGCCAGCAGCCCTCGCAGGGATGGCTACACCTTC.

V gene TRBV5-1 combines with J gene TRBJ2-1, with D perhaps assigned TRBD1 or TRBD2 (6 bases each). The V end lost 3 bases, the J end lost 6 bases, and 13 bases lay between the germline ends. CDR1 is SGHRS, CDR2 YFSETQ, per germline. This CDR3 region has 14 residues. CDR3 nucleotides: TGCGCCAGCAGCTGGGGGGCAGGTGGCAATGAGCAGTTCTTC. Protein sequence: CASSWGAGGNEQFF.

The chain has TRBV5-1 and TRBJ2-2, with a possible D match to TRBD2 (6 bases). With 4 bases removed from V and 3 bases from J, the gap between germline ends came to 19 bases. The CDR3 loop spans 17 amino acids. The germline V gene has CDR1 SGHRS and CDR2 YFSETQ. The CDR3 loop reads CASSPAGTASDTGELFF. Written as DNA, the CDR3 is TGCGCCAGCAGCCCGGCGGGGACGGCCAGTGACACCGGGGAGCTGTTTTTT.

The J gene is TRBJ2-1, the V gene TRBV5-4; 8 bases align to TRBD2. Germline V gene data show CDR1 as SGHNT and CDR2 as YYREEE (reference sequence). This CDR3 spans 14 amino acids. Trimming removed 4 bases from V and 7 bases from J; junction bases left unmatched: 7. This CDR3 is CASSIHSGRNEQFF. In DNA form, the CDR3 reads TGTGCCAGCAGCATACACAGCGGGAGAAATGAGCAGTTCTTC.

V is TRBV6-5 and J is TRBJ2-7, with a possible D match to TRBD1 (6 bases). CDR3 length: 14 amino acids. Trimming removed 0 bases from V and 6 bases from J, with 12 bases in between. The germline V gene has CDR1 MNHEY and CDR2 SVGAGI. The CDR3 loop reads CASSYSTRGGEQYF. In DNA form, the CDR3 reads TGTGCCAGCAGTTACTCGACCAGGGGCGGCGAGCAGTACTTC.

The chain combines TRBV6-1 with TRBJ1-1; perhaps TRBD1 as D (5 bases). Germline loops: CDR1 MNHNS, CDR2 SASEGT. V shed 5 bases and J shed 1 base, with 14 bases lying between them. CDR3 length equals 15 residues. In nucleotides, the CDR3 is TGTGCCAGCAGTCGTCCCGGGACGCGGAACACTGAAGCTTTCTTT. Translating gives CASSRPGTRNTEAFF.

This clone was seen a handful of times. J is TRBJ2-7 and V is TRBV5-1, with D possibly TRBD1 on 6 matching bases. The CDR3 is 12 residues long. Per germline, CDR1 SGHRS and CDR2 YFSETQ. Between the trimmed V and J ends, which lost 3 bases and 3 bases, there was a span of 7 bases. The CDR3 sequence: CASSSDSYEQYF. The CDR3 nucleotides are TGCGCCAGCAGCTCGGACAGCTACGAGCAGTACTTC.

The chain joins TRBV6-5 to TRBJ2-1; tentatively, D is TRBD2 (6 bases). The CDR3 covers 16 residues. Per the germline V gene, CDR1 is MNHEY and CDR2 is SVGAGI. Trimming removed 4 bases from V and 2 bases from J, with 15 bases in between. The CDR3 DNA reads as TGTGCCAGCAGTTCCGGGAGAAGCCCTGCCTACAATGAGCAGTTCTTC. This translates into CASSSGRSPAYNEQFF.